This TCR beta chain emerged from a study of blood T cell repertoires in COVID-19. The method was immunoSEQ multiplex PCR; TCRdb's version includes in-frame clones alone and lacks a portion of them. The data contain over 70,000 clones, 75% to 90% of them singletons. The CDR3 is 14 residues long. Trimming removed 4 bases from V and 0 bases from J; junction bases left unmatched: 3. Germline assignment: CDR1 LGHNA and CDR2 YNFKEQ. This chain connects TRBV4-2 to TRBJ2-7; 7 bases line up with TRBD2. Sequencing was done on a sample of peripheral blood. The sequence was collected from a man between 65 and 85 years old who had recovered from COVID-19. The CDR3 DNA reads as TGTGCCAGCAGCCTAAGCGGGGACTCCTACGAGCAGTACTTC. The encoded protein is CASSLSGDSYEQYF.